This T cell receptor beta chain comes out of a study of blood T cell repertoires in COVID-19. Across the whole study: T cells, B-cell-depleted T cells, or PBMCs supplied cDNA or gDNA.

This clone was picked up one time. Trimming stripped 0 bases from V and 5 bases from J, with 11 bases between. The germline V gene encodes CDR1 MGHRA and CDR2 YSYEKL. The CDR3 is made up of 15 amino acids. Profiled with immunoSEQ multiplex PCR; TCRdb holds only in-frame clones, not every one. Here the sample spans around 260,000 clones, approximately 86% being singletons. The rearrangement uses TRBV4-1 and TRBJ1-3, with D possibly being TRBD1 (6 bases). Sequencing used peripheral blood. The sequence was obtained from a man aged 30-40 years with active or convalescent COVID-19. The CDR3 here is CASSQDPGQRNTIYF. In nucleotides, the CDR3 is TGCGCCAGCAGCCAAGATCCAGGACAGAGAAACACCATATATTTT.